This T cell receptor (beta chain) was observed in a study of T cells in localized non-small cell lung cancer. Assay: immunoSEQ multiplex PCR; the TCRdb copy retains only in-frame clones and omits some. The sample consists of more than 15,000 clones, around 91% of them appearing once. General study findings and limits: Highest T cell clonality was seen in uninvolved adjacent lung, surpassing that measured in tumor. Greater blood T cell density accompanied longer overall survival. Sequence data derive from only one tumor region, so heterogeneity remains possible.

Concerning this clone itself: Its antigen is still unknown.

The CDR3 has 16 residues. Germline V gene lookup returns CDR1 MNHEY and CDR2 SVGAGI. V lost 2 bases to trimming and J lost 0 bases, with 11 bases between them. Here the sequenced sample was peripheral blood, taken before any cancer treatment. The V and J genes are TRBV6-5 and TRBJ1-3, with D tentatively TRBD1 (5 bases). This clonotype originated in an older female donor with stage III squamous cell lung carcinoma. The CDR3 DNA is TGTGCCAGCAGTTACGGGGGGACGAACTCTGGAAACACCATATATTTT. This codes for CASSYGGTNSGNTIYF.